The 14 T cell receptor beta chains reported below all come from one sample, sequenced in a study of T cell repertoires in cytomegalovirus infection. Their antigens are not known. TCRdb processed the reads anew with MiXCR; each CDR3 protein has one entry. The profile shows some 900,000 distinct CDR3 sequences, less than 35% of them singletons. The specimen was cultured CD8+ T cells from PBMCs, collected from culture after CMV antigen stimulation. Every receptor here comes from a human donor in good health (CMV status not recorded). Some clones in this sample may be carry-over from other donors' samples.

The CDR3 sequence is CASSYRGRGAYF. CDR3 sequence (DNA): TGTGCCAGCAGCTATAGGGGCAGGGGAGCCTACTTC. The chain carries TRBV7-2 and TRBJ2-4; the D gene is possibly TRBD1 (6 bases). Germline CDR1 reads SGHTA; CDR2 reads FQGNSA. The germline V and J ends were trimmed by 4 bases and 16 bases, with 17 bases remaining between them. This CDR3 is built from 12 residues.

Ten or more counts support this clonotype. The chain uses TRBV6-1 and TRBJ2-5, with TRBD2 identical over 11 bases. Germline-derived CDR1 and CDR2 are MNHNS and SASEGT. Unmatched junction bases numbered 7, after V lost 2 bases and J lost 2 bases. This CDR3 comprises 17 residues. CDR3 loop: CASSELTSGGVQETQYF. As DNA, the CDR3 is TGTGCCAGCAGTGAATTAACTAGCGGGGGAGTTCAAGAGACCCAGTACTTC.

This chain joins TRBV4-1 and TRBJ2-1; 9 nucleotides match TRBD2. Trimming cost V 6 bases and J 8 bases; bases outside gene matches: 11. This CDR3 is 15 amino acids long. The V gene's germline CDR1 is MGHRA and CDR2 YSYEKL. The CDR3 is CASRGVGGGAYEQFF. The CDR3 DNA follows: TGCGCCAGCAGGGGTGTAGGCGGGGGGGCCTATGAGCAGTTCTTC.

This clonotype was picked up a small number of times. The chain joins TRBV7-9 to TRBJ1-5; possible D gene TRBD1, 5 bases. This CDR3 is 15 amino acids long. V was cut by 3 bases and J by 7 bases, with 16 bases left in between. The germline V gene has CDR1 SEHNR and CDR2 FQNEAQ (reference sequence). CDR3 coding DNA: TGTGCCAGCAGCTTCGGGGCGGGGGTCTACCAGCCCCAGCATTTT. Translation: CASSFGAGVYQPQHF.

This clonotype has just a few counts. This chain connects TRBV7-2 to TRBJ2-7; D not certain. This CDR3 spans 15 amino acids. Germline V gives CDR1 SGHTA, CDR2 FQGNSA. The germline V and J ends were trimmed by 1 base and 2 bases, with 12 bases remaining between them. The CDR3, as DNA: TGTGCCAGCAGCTTAGGGGGTGACGGTACCTACGAGCAGTACTTC. Translation gives CASSLGGDGTYEQYF.

V usage is TRBV6-2 or TRBV6-3 and J usage is TRBJ2-7; 9 nucleotides agree with TRBD2. Germline trimming cut 2 bases from V and 4 bases from J; bases unmatched to any gene: 6. The CDR3 covers 15 residues. Germline CDR1 MNHEY, CDR2 SVGEGT. The CDR3 is CASSYLGSGGYEQYV. DNA for the CDR3: TGTGCCAGCAGTTACCTGGGTAGCGGGGGATACGAGCAGTACGTC.

This clonotype was picked up a small number of times. The V gene is TRBV12-3 or TRBV12-4, the J gene TRBJ2-5; a weak D match, TRBD1 (5 bases). The germline V and J ends were trimmed by 6 bases and 5 bases, with 19 bases remaining between them. The CDR3 is 15 residues long. CDR3 sequence (DNA): TGTGCCAGCAGCCAATTTCTGGGGCCCCGTGAGACCCAGTACTTC. Protein: CASSQFLGPRETQYF.

This clonotype has only one observation. This is likely a read error, given that the CDR3 carries no conserved phenylalanine or tryptophan at its end. The V call is TRBV11-3, the J call TRBJ1-1; 7 bases align to TRBD1. CDR1 and CDR2 from the germline V gene are SGHNT and YENEEA. CDR3 length: 15 amino acids. J was trimmed by 3 bases and V by 5 bases; bases with no gene match: 9. The CDR3: CASSRGRGQDTEAFI. The CDR3 coding sequence is TGTGCCAGCAGCAGGGGGAGGGGGCAGGACACTGAAGCTTTCATT.

Turning to this clonotype: Relative to the germline gene, one junction end is altered; a read error may explain this. This chain links TRBV5-3 with TRBJ2-2; TRBD1 might be the D (5 bases). TRBV5-3 is an open reading frame, and its role is uncertain. The CDR3 has 18 amino acids. The CDR3 coding sequence is TGTGCCAGCAGCTTTCCCAGGGTTGCAAAGGGTAACACCGGGGAGCTGTTTTTT. Translated, it gives CASSFPRVAKGNTGELFF.

There are a few counts of this clonotype. The chain employs TRBV6-1 and TRBJ2-3; no reliable D call. V was shortened by 2 bases and J by 5 bases, with 14 bases between the two germline ends. The CDR3 length is 15 residues. Germline assignment: CDR1 MNHNS and CDR2 SASEGT. The CDR3 spells CASSEPSVVGDTQYF. The CDR3 DNA reads as TGTGCCAGCAGTGAACCCTCTGTTGTGGGAGATACGCAGTATTTT.

The chain employs TRBV6-1 and TRBJ2-7; D unresolved. The CDR3 sequence is 11 residues long. Trimming took 8 bases from V and 7 from J, leaving 12 bases between them. The germline V gene has CDR1 MNHNS and CDR2 SASEGT. CDR3 region: CASPALGEQYF. The CDR3 DNA sequence: TGTGCCAGCCCAGCGCTGGGGGAGCAGTACTTC.

V usage is TRBV24-1 and J usage is TRBJ2-1; D is perhaps TRBD2 (6 bases). Germline loops: CDR1 KGHDR, CDR2 SFDVKD. This CDR3 has 13 amino acids. With 2 bases removed from V and 7 bases from J, the gap between germline ends came to 8 bases. The CDR3 nucleotides read TGTGCCACCAGTGATTGGGCGGGGAATGAGCAGTTCTTC. The encoded protein is CATSDWAGNEQFF.

Notes on this clonotype: A much larger clone lies one base from this, so it may be a read error. The rearrangement uses TRBV7-8 and TRBJ2-1; D is unclear. CDR1 is SGHVS, CDR2 FQNEAQ, per germline. Trimming left V 3 bases short and J 7 bases short, with 13 bases between. The length of the CDR3 is 14 residues. DNA of the CDR3: TGTGCCAGCAGCTTCCGAGGTGGCGAGAATGAGCAGTTCTTC. It codes for CASSFRGGENEQFF.

The V and J genes are TRBV27 and TRBJ2-1; D possibly corresponds to TRBD1 (5 bases). The germline gives CDR1 MNHEY, CDR2 SMNVEV (reference sequence). CDR3 length: 16 amino acids. Trimming took 5 bases from V and 1 from J, leaving 15 bases between them. CDR3 protein: CASSTLDSSSYNEQFF. The CDR3 DNA follows: TGTGCCAGCAGTACCCTTGACAGTTCATCCTACAATGAGCAGTTCTTC.